Listed below are T cell receptor beta chains from one sample, sequenced in a study of blood T cell repertoires in COVID-19. Sequencing was performed with immunoSEQ multiplex PCR; in TCRdb, only in-frame clones are kept and a portion is missing. This sample carries about 90,000 clones, around nine tenths of them seen once, and the ten largest clones take 1.5% to 2%. Sequenced input: peripheral blood. Source of these receptors: an older man with acute or convalescent COVID-19. Each CDR3 is given with its conserved first and last residue. A D gene is named only where the DNA matches it firmly. Size is stated for part of the rows, as once, few or many counts, or as a class when the clone is expanded.

D gene	clone size	V gene	J gene	CDR3 DNA	CDR3 protein
TRBD1	.	TRBV5-1	TRBJ2-2	TGCGCCAGCAGCTTGGCCGGGCAGGGGGCCTCGAACACCGGGGAGCTGTTTTTT	CASSLAGQGASNTGELFF
TRBD2	once	TRBV5-1	TRBJ2-7	TGCGCCAGCAGCGGGGGGGTTAGCCTAACCTACGAGCAGTACTTC	CASSGGVSLTYEQYF
.	.	TRBV2	TRBJ1-1	TGTGCCAGCAGTGTTCTGGGACACCCTTTCTTT	CASSVLGHPFF
.	.	TRBV7-2	TRBJ1-5	TGTGCCAGCAGCTTAGCGGACTTCTCTGGGCCCCAGCATTTT	CASSLADFSGPQHF
TRBD2	.	TRBV7-8	TRBJ2-5	TGTGCCAGCAGCTTAACTAGCGGGAACCTCGGGGAGACCCAGTACTTC	CASSLTSGNLGETQYF
.	.	TRBV9	TRBJ1-2	TGTGCCAGCAGAAACCCCAGGCTTTCGGCCGGCTACACCTTC	CASRNPRLSAGYTF
TRBD2	.	TRBV5-1	TRBJ2-4	TGCGCCAGCAGCACGGGACTAGCGGGAGGGCCAGGAAACATTCAGTACTTC	CASSTGLAGGPGNIQYF
TRBD2	.	TRBV19	TRBJ2-3	TGTGCCAGTGCCGACAGGGGTCTAGCGGGAGGAGGCACAGATACGCAGTATTTT	CASADRGLAGGGTDTQYF
TRBD1	.	TRBV10-3	TRBJ1-5	TGTGCCATCAGTGAGGACAGGGGGCAGTATCAGCCCCAGCATTTT	CAISEDRGQYQPQHF
TRBD1	.	TRBV5-1	TRBJ1-6	TGCGCCAGCAGCTTGGCTGGGACAGGGGATTCACCCCTCCACTTT	CASSLAGTGDSPLHF
.	once	TRBV6-1	TRBJ2-3	TGTGCCAGCAGTGAATACTTTTTCGGACAGAGCACAGATACGCAGTATTTT	CASSEYFFGQSTDTQYF
TRBD1	.	TRBV7-9	TRBJ2-7	TGTGCCAGCAGCCCGGGGACAGTAGTCCACGAGCAGTACTTC	CASSPGTVVHEQYF
TRBD1	once	TRBV3-1/TRBV3-2	TRBJ2-7	TGTGCCAGCAGTCCCGGGACAGGGGGCCTCCGGCAGTACTTC	CASSPGTGGLRQYF
TRBD2	.	TRBV9	TRBJ2-1	TGTGCCAGCAGCGTCCTCGGGACTAGCATCAATGAGCAGTTCTTC	CASSVLGTSINEQFF
TRBD1	.	TRBV3-1/TRBV3-2	TRBJ2-1	TGTGCCAGCAGCCAAGAAGCGGGACAGGGAAATGAGCAGTTCTTC	CASSQEAGQGNEQFF
.	few	TRBV3-1/TRBV3-2	TRBJ1-1	TGTGCCAGCAGCCAAGATCTTTCCTGGGGGGGGGTAAGGACTGAAGCTTTCTTT	CASSQDLSWGGVRTEAFF
.	.	TRBV7-9	TRBJ1-1	TGTGCCAGCAGCCCTTTCGGGAAAGGAATGGCTTTCTTT	CASSPFGKGMAFF
TRBD2	.	TRBV18	TRBJ2-3	TGTGCCAGCTCCCCGTATCCCCCTAGCGGGAGGGACACAGATACGCAGTATTTT	CASSPYPPSGRDTDTQYF
TRBD1	.	TRBV4-1	TRBJ2-7	TGCGCCAGCAGCCAAAACAGGGGATGGGGTTACGAGCAGTACTTC	CASSQNRGWGYEQYF
.	.	TRBV27	TRBJ2-3	TGTGCCAGCAAGGGGTCCCCCCAGGGCACAGATACGCAGTATTTT	CASKGSPQGTDTQYF
.	.	TRBV5-6	TRBJ2-7	TGTGCCAGCAGCTTGGGAGTCAGAGGGTACGAGCAGTACTTC	CASSLGVRGYEQYF
.	.	TRBV29-1	TRBJ1-3	TGCAGCGTTCAACAGGGATCTGGAAACACCATATATTTT	CSVQQGSGNTIYF
.	.	TRBV19	TRBJ2-4	TGTGCCAGTCGTAGTGGAGGATCCAAAAACATTCAGTACTTC	CASRSGGSKNIQYF
.	.	TRBV5-4	TRBJ2-2	TGTGCCAGCAGCTCCGGGACTCGGAACACCGGGGAGCTGTTTTTT	CASSSGTRNTGELFF
.	.	TRBV28	TRBJ1-4	TGTGCCAGCAGGGGGGGGGATGAAAAACTGTTTTTT	CASRGGDEKLFF
.	.	TRBV6-6	TRBJ2-3	TGTGCCAGCAGTTACTCGACACAGACAGCCACAGATACGCAGTATTTT	CASSYSTQTATDTQYF
.	.	TRBV6-1	TRBJ2-7	TGTGCCAGCAGTGTCCTTCACGGGGGACAGACATCCTACGAGCAGTACTTC	CASSVLHGGQTSYEQYF
.	.	TRBV7-2	TRBJ2-5	TGTGCCAGCAGCCCCGGAGGGACAGTCGGAGAGACCCAGTACTTC	CASSPGGTVGETQYF
TRBD2	.	TRBV5-4	TRBJ2-1	TGTGCCAGCAGCTTGGGGGGACTAGCGGGGAATGAGCAGTTCTTC	CASSLGGLAGNEQFF
TRBD2	.	TRBV19	TRBJ2-1	TGTGCCAGTAGCAACGTAGCGGGAGGGATGTTTGAGCAGTTCTTC	CASSNVAGGMFEQFF
TRBD2	.	TRBV6-4	TRBJ2-2	TGTGCCAGCTCTGTCCCCAGAGGGAGGGCCCCCGGGGAGCTGTTTTTT	CASSVPRGRAPGELFF
TRBD1	.	TRBV28	TRBJ1-2	TGTGCCAGCAGTTTTCGTCCGACAGGGAGCTATGGCTACACCTTC	CASSFRPTGSYGYTF
.	.	TRBV5-1	TRBJ2-3	TGCGCCAGCAGCCCGACTAATTTGGATACGCAGTATTTT	CASSPTNLDTQYF
.	.	TRBV5-1	TRBJ2-7	TGCGCCAGCAGCTTGGCCGGTCTAGCGTCCTACGAGCAGTACTTC	CASSLAGLASYEQYF
TRBD2	.	TRBV7-3	TRBJ2-3	TGTGCCAGCAGCTACACTAGCGGGAGGGGCACAGATACGCAGTATTTT	CASSYTSGRGTDTQYF
TRBD1	.	TRBV6-2/TRBV6-3	TRBJ1-4	TGTGCCAGCAGTTACGGGACAGGGATCGGGAATGAAAAACTGTTTTTT	CASSYGTGIGNEKLFF
TRBD1	.	TRBV25-1	TRBJ1-6	TGTGCCAGCAGGGGACAGGGGGATTCACCCCTCCACTTT	CASRGQGDSPLHF
TRBD1	.	TRBV5-1	TRBJ1-3	TGCGCCAGCAGCCCGAACCGGGACAGGACCTCTGGAAACACCATATATTTT	CASSPNRDRTSGNTIYF
TRBD1	.	TRBV5-8	TRBJ1-5	TGTGCCAGCGACGCATATCGGGACAGGGGGCATCTCCAGCATTTT	CASDAYRDRGHLQHF
.	.	TRBV18	TRBJ2-5	TGTGCCAGCTCACCACCGACGGGATCGAGACGGACCCAGTACTTC	CASSPPTGSRRTQYF
.	medium-sized	TRBV9	TRBJ2-3	TGTGCCAGCAGCTCCCCTTCCCTTTTCGCGGGAGATACGCAGTATTTT	CASSSPSLFAGDTQYF
.	.	TRBV4-1	TRBJ2-3	TGCGCCAGCAGCCAAGATCCGGGGGTAACAGATACGCAGTATTTT	CASSQDPGVTDTQYF
TRBD1	.	TRBV5-6	TRBJ2-2	TGTGCCAGCAGCTCTCGACAGGGTAACACCGGGGAGCTGTTTTTT	CASSSRQGNTGELFF